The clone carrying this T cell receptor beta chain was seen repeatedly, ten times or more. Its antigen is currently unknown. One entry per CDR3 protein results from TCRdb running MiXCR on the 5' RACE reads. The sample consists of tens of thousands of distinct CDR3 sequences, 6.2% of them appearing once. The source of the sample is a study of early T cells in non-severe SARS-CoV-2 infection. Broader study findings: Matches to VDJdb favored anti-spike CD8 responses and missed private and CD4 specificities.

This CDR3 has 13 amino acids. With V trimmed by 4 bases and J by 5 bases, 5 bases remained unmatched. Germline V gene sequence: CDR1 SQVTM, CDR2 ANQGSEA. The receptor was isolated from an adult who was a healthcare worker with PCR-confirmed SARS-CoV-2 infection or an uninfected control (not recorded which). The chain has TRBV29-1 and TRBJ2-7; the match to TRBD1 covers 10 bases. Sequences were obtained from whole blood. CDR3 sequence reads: CSVARDRGDEQYF. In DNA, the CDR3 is TGCAGCGTTGCCCGGGACAGGGGCGACGAGCAGTACTTC.